This TCR beta chain was documented in a study of CD8+ T cells in alopecia areata. Overall study: The study gave treated patients oral tofacitinib at 5 to 10 mg twice daily.

Germline loops: CDR1 SGHDT, CDR2 YYEEEE. V dropped 3 bases and J dropped 5 bases, with 20 bases sitting between them. CDR3 length: 16 residues. Sequencing used cDNA as its template, made by extracting RNA and reverse transcribing it. Repertoires were generated with immunoSEQ multiplex PCR, while TCRdb's copy carries only in-frame clones and drops some. This table holds around 270,000 clones, roughly 64% found once. Treatment noted: oral pan-JAK inhibitor, 5-10 mg twice daily. The rearrangement uses TRBV5-6 and TRBJ2-5; D perhaps matches TRBD2 (7 bases). This clonotype was obtained from a human donor with alopecia areata. The material sequenced was CD4+ T cells sorted from blood, taken at week 24, from a patient treated with tofacitinib. The chain's CDR3 is CASSWGRTRGAETQYF. The CDR3 coding sequence is TGTGCCAGCAGCTGGGGGCGGACCCGGGGGGCCGAGACCCAGTACTTC.